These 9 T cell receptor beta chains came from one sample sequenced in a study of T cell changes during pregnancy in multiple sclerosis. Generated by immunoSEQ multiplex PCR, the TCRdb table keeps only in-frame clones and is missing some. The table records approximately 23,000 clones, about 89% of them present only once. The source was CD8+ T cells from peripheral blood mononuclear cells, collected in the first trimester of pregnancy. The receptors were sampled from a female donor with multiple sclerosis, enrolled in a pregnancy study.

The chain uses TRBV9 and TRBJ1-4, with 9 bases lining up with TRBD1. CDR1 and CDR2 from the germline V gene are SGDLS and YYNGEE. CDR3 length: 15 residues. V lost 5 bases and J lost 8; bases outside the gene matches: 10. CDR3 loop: CASRGEGTGNEKLFF. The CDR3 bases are TGTGCCAGCAGAGGGGAGGGGACAGGGAACGAAAAACTGTTTTTT.

The CDR3 DNA sequence: TGTGCCAGTAGTATTATAGCGGGAAAAGAGACCCAGTACTTC. Translated, it gives CASSIIAGKETQYF. V usage is TRBV19 and J usage is TRBJ2-5; 8 bases fit TRBD2. The junction had 3 bases not matched to a gene; V was cut back by 3 bases and J by 3 bases. Germline V gene lookup returns CDR1 LNHDA and CDR2 SQIVND (reference sequence). The CDR3 length is 14 residues.

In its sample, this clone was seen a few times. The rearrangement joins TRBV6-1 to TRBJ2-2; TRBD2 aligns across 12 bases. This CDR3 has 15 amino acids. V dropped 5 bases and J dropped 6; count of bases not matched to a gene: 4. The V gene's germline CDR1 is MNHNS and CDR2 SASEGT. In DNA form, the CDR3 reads TGTGCCAGCAGTCTGACTAGCGGGAGTGCCGGGGAGCTGTTTTTT. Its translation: CASSLTSGSAGELFF.

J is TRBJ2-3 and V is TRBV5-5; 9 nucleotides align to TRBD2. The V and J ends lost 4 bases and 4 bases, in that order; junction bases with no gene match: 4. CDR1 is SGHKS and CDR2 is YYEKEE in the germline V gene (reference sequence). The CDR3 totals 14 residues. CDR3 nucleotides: TGTGCCAGCAGCGCGGGAGGGCCCTCAGATACGCAGTATTTT. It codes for CASSAGGPSDTQYF. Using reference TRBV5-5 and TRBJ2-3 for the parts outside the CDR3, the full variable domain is DAGVTQSPTHLIKTRGQQVTLRCSPISGHKSVSWYQQVLGQGPQFIFQYYEKEERGRGNFPDRFSARQFPNYSSELNVNALLLGDSALYLCASSAGGPSDTQYFGPGTRLTVL.

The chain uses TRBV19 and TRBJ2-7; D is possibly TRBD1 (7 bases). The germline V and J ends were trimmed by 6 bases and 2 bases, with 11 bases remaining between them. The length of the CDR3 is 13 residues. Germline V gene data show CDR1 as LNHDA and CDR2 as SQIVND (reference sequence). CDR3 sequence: CASSAGQTYEQYF. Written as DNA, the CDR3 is TGTGCCAGTAGCGCGGGACAGACCTACGAGCAGTACTTC.

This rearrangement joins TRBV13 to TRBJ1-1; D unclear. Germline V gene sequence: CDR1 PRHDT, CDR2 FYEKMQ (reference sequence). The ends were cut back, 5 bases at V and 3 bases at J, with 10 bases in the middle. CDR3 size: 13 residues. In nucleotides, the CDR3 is TGTGCCAGCAGCCCTGCGGGGTACACTGAAGCTTTCTTT. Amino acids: CASSPAGYTEAFF.

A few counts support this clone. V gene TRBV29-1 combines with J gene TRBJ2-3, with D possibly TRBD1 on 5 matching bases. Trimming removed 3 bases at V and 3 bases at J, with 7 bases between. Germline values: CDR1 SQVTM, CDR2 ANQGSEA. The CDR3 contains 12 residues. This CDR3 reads CSVDAGTDTQYF. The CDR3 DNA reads TGCAGCGTTGATGCAGGGACAGATACGCAGTATTTT.

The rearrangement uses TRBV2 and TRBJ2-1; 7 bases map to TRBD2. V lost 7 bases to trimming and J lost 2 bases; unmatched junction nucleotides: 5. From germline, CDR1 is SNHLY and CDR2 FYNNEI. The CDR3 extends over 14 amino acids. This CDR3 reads CASKEGGPYNEQFF. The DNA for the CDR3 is TGTGCCAGCAAGGAGGGAGGGCCCTACAATGAGCAGTTCTTC.

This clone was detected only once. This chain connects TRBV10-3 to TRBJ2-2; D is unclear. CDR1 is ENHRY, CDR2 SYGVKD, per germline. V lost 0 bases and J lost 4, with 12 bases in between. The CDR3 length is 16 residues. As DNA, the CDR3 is TGTGCCATCAGTGAGTCGCTGGGCCTGGTCACCGGGGAGCTGTTTTTT. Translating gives CAISESLGLVTGELFF.